This entry describes one T cell receptor beta chain. Its antigen is unknown. There are no base qualities to consult, and no much larger clone falls within one base. This specimen comes from a study of cytomegalovirus exposure and HLA in healthy donors (dated by TCRdb to about 2017). In terms of the full investigation: According to an earlier analysis of around 600 of the donors, roughly 180 million T cells yielded 90 million to 140 million unique TCR beta sequences and about 300 Gb of sequence data. Around 330 gigabases of sequencing data and roughly 80 million unique TCR sequences made up an early release that covered over 550 HLA-typed donors. The genetic ancestry cluster associated with self-reported Caucasian donors included about 81% of the roughly 400 genotyped donors. The study aimed to test whether cataloging public T cell receptors could reveal signatures of past pathogen exposure. Using immunosequencing, the study profiled T cell repertoires from 500 to 800 subjects and related those repertoires to cytomegalovirus serostatus. Along with the approximately 670-subject first cohort, a separate validation cohort of around 110 different subjects was used. High-throughput TCR immunosequencing, statistical association of individual TCRs with disease status, and machine learning were combined to predict cytomegalovirus infection status. A later analysis re-analyzed previously published TCR beta repertoires from 600 to 850 donors and added high-resolution HLA genotyping to study TCR occurrence patterns. The later analysis used no new phenotypic data to find candidate immune exposures, relying instead on TCR beta sequences and their occurrence across donors. An earlier analysis of a few hundred of the donors applied high-throughput TCR beta sequencing to assess whether each TCR beta V gene segment acted as functional or pseudogenic. Alongside the repertoire data, information on donor age, sex, ethnicity and CMV serostatus was compiled. In a later genetic analysis, genome-wide SNP genotypes for about 55% of the roughly 670 donors were used, and that subset was treated as a discovery cohort. All discovery cohort repertoires had been generated on a single sequencing platform. Both class I and class II loci were covered by HLA typing, at four-digit resolution. Typing coverage varied by locus: roughly 629-640 donors for A, B, C, DRB1 and DQB1; around 560 for DQA1; 606 for DPA1; some 470 for DPB1. Roughly five DR-DQ haplotypes were handled as single units for association and clustering because linkage in the cohort was strong. Across under 500 genotyped donors of the cohort, an average of about 250,000 unique TCR beta nucleotide sequences per donor were sequenced, and roughly 20% of those sequences were non-productive.

V drops 11 bases and J drops 6 bases, leaving 17 bases in between. The CDR3, cysteine through phenylalanine, is 13 amino acids long. Only the CDR3 DNA stays, 39 bases, in frame from base 1. The germline V gene (reference sequence) provides CDR1 SEHNR and CDR2 FQNEAQ. The cohort comprised fewer than 700 healthy bone marrow donors. At the time of sampling, every cohort member was nominally healthy, though immune exposures that went unrecorded were likely present. The donor tested CMV seronegative and was one of the 352 seronegative cohort members. Each donor provided a peripheral blood sample, and peripheral blood mononuclear cells were used for TCR beta sequencing. Genomic DNA was extracted from the blood cell samples with the Qiagen DNeasy Blood Extraction Kit. Overall study outcomes, separate from this receptor: A later analysis found that TCR association rates varied across HLA loci, with DRB1 alleles showing the most associated TCRs and HLA-C alleles the fewest. The cohort was sequenced for TCR beta chains only, and without alpha or paired-chain data the features that could be detected were limited. Across donors, most TCR sequences were observed very rarely, whereas some public TCRs were present in many individuals. In a later genetic analysis, a missense DCLRE1C variant was associated with V-gene and J-gene trimming of TCR beta chains, and the association was replicated in an independent cohort. At a false discovery rate of 0.05, a later analysis linked 15,000 to 20,000 TCR beta sequences to specific HLA alleles. CMV serostatus was the only immune exposure information available for the cohort. A cluster of highly shared sequence variants was judged likely to represent a technical artifact of the sequencing pipeline. HLA typing was unavailable for some donors at each locus, so association tests used only the typed subset. Compared with equally common non-associated chains, HLA-associated TCR beta chains in a later analysis were more clonally expanded and had lower generation probabilities. The study listed approximately 160 TCR beta chains as associated with cytomegalovirus. Because the 87-base-pair reads could not distinguish some IMGT-functional V segments, including TRBV6-2 and TRBV6-3, those segments were excluded. In both the original and validation cohorts, the classifier was reported to diagnose cytomegalovirus status with high specificity and sensitivity. In vitro tests confirmed that a few of the cytomegalovirus-associated TCR beta chains recognize cytomegalovirus antigens. Correlated functional status among segregating V segments might reflect linkage disequilibrium, but an unknown experimental factor could not be ruled out. The earlier analysis of about 600 of the donors excluded some 16 rarely observed V segments, including chromosome 9 orphons, because counts were too low. Most CMV-associated TCR beta chains appeared to be HLA-restricted in a later analysis, and the HLA associations seemed to be driven largely by CMV exposure. An earlier analysis of approximately 600 of the donors showed that most TCR beta V segments appeared in productive rearrangements either about 87% or about 30% of the time, which broadly matched IMGT annotations. According to a later analysis, parvovirus B19, influenza, CMV and Epstein-Barr virus appeared linked to several top co-occurrence clusters. The authors suggested that the approach could potentially be generalized to other disease states and immunological phenotypes. The presence/absence analyses assumed that sequencing depth was roughly uniform across donors, and that assumption may not be true. A further reported finding was that TCR beta sequences accurately predicted the HLA-A and HLA-B alleles for most subjects in the first cohort. Assigning TCR associations to individual alleles was difficult when HLA alleles, especially DR and DQ, strongly co-occurred. According to a later genetic analysis, donors in an Asian-associated ancestry cluster had fewer N-insertions in productive TCRs than the roughly 670-donor mean.

Library method: the immunoSEQ multiplex PCR assay. The multiplex PCR relied on a mix of 60 forward primers for TCR Vbeta segments and 13 reverse primers for TCR Jbeta segments. The CDR3 region of rearranged TCR beta genes was amplified from genomic DNA by a multiplex PCR assay. The Illumina HiSeq System was used to sequence the amplified TCR beta libraries as 87-base-pair reads. Per the authors' processing: Across the 700 or so repertoires, a later analysis counted approximately 75 million unique TCR beta chains, roughly 11 million of which were shared by at least two donors. To remove PCR and sequencing errors, raw reads were error-corrected and collapsed into unique sequences using a nearest-neighbor algorithm that merged closely related sequences. V, D and J gene segments were assigned by aligning CDR3 sequences to IMGT reference sequences. For a sequence to be retained, a match of at least six nucleotides was required to both a V gene segment and a J gene segment. A rearrangement was called productive if the CDR3 had no stop codons and remained in frame with V and J, and every other rearrangement was called non-productive. CDR3 was defined according to IMGT convention as the region running from the second conserved V-encoded cysteine to the conserved J-encoded phenylalanine. Sequences without an unambiguous match to a single V gene segment were excluded from the earlier analysis of about 640 of the donors. In an earlier analysis of 587 of the donors, a V segment was called functional when productive rearrangements were above 56.7%, and segregating when the standard deviation between donors exceeded 5%. A statistical classification framework was built to diagnose cytomegalovirus status from the catalog of TCR beta chain sequences. In a later analysis, V and J genes were assigned by comparing TCR nucleotide sequences against IMGT/GENE-DB human TR gene sequences. A later analysis assigned CDR3 sequences and most-parsimonious VDJ recombination scenarios with the TCRdist pipeline. In a later analysis, every TCR beta chain was defined by the combination of its CDR3 amino acid sequence and its V-gene family, and reads without a unique V-gene family were dropped. As a way to deal with suspected cross-contamination and a sequencing artifact, a later analysis dropped 450 to 600 nucleotide sequences that were highly shared and had low generation probability. In a later analysis, a clonal expansion index for each public chain was calculated from normalized within-repertoire ranks of inferred template counts. In a later analysis, generation probabilities were computed with a VDJ recombination model fitted to out-of-frame rearrangements, and the resulting probabilities were checked against IGoR. Hypergeometric tests were used in a later analysis to score TCR-TCR, TCR-HLA and TCR-CMV co-occurrence, with a repertoire-size bias correction applied to the TCR pairs. A later analysis estimated false discovery rates by permuting HLA or CMV assignments 20 times. A later analysis grouped co-occurring TCRs with DBSCAN, adding TCRdist sequence similarity when clustering within HLA-allele-positive subsets. For co-occurrence clustering, repertoires with fewer than 30,000 or more than 120,000 public chains were excluded, along with about five repertoires with anomalous nucleotide sharing. TCRdb took this table from immuneACCESS and kept in-frame rearrangements with V and J called. Such tables lack part of the clones; where checked against another copy, unresolved V genes explain under half of the gap, and the rest is unexplained. V, J and clone size were drawn from that table, and D and trimming were deduced from the DNA. In all, the sample holds under 200,000 clones, and 60% to 85% of those were seen once. The ten largest clonotypes hold 5% to 7% of the sample.

The chain couples TRBV7-9 to TRBJ2-1, with TRBD1 perhaps the D gene, on 6 matching bases. The specimen was PBMCs. This clonotype was sampled from a man between 35 and 55 years old in good health and CMV-seronegative. The CDR3 loop reads CAQGRVISNEQFF. Read as DNA, the sequence is TGTGCCCAGGGGCGGGTGATCTCCAATGAGCAGTTCTTC.